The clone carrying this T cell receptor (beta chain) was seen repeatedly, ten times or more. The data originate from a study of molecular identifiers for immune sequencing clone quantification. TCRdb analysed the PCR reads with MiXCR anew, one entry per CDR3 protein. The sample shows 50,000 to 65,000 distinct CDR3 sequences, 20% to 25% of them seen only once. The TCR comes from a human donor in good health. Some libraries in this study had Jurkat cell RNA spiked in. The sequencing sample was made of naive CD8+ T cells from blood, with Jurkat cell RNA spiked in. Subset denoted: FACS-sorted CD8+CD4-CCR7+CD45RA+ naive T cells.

CDR3 in amino acids: CASSSQGGYYNEQFF. In DNA form, the CDR3 reads TGTGCCAGCAGTTCACAGGGAGGGTACTACAATGAGCAGTTCTTC. This chain links TRBV12-3 or TRBV12-4 with TRBJ2-1, with D possibly TRBD2 on 7 matching bases. The length of the CDR3 is 15 residues. Trimming stripped 4 bases from V and 3 bases from J, with 13 bases between.